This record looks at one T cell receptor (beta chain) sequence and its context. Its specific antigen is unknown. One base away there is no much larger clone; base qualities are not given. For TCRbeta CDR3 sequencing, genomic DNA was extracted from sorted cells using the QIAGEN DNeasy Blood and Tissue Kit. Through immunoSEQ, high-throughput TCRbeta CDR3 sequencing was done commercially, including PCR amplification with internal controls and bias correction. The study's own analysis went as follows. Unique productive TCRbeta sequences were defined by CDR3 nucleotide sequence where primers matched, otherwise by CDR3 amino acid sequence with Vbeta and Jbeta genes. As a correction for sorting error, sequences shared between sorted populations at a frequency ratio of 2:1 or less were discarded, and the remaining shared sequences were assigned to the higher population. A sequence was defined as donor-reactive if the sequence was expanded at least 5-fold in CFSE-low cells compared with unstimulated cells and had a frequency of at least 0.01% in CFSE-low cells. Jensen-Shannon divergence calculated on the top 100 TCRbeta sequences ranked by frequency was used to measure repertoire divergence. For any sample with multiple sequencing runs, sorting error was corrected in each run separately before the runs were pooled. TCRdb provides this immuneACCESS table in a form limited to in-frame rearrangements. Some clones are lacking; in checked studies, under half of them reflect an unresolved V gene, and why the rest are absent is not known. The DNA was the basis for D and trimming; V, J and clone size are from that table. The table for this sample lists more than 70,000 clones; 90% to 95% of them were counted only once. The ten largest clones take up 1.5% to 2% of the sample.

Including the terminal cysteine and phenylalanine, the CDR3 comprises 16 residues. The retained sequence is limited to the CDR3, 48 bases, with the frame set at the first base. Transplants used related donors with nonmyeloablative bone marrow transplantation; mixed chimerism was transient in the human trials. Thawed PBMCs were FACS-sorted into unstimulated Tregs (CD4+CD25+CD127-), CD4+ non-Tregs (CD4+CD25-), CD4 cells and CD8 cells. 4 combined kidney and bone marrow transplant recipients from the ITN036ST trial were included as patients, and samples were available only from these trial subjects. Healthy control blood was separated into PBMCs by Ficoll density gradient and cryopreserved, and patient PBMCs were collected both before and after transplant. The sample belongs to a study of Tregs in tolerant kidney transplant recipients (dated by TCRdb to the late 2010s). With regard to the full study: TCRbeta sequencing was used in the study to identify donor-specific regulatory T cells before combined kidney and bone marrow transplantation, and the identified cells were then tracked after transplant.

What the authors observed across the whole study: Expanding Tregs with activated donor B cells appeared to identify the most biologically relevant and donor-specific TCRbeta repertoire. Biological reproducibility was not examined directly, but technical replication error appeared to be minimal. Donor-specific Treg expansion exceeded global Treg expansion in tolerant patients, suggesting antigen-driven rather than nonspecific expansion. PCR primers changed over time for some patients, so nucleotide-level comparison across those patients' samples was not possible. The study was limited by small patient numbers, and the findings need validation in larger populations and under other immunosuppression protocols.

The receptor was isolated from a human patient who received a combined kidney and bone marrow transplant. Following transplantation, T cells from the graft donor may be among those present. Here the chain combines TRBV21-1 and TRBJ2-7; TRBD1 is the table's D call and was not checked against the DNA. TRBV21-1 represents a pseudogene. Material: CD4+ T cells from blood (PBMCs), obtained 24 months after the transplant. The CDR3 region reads CASSKTGTGTSHEQYF. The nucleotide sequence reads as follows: TGTGCCAGCAGCAAAACCGGGACAGGGACTTCCCACGAGCAGTACTTC.